Presented here are 30 T cell receptor beta chains from one specimen sequenced in a study of OX40 agonist ivuxolimab in advanced cancers. Measured with immunoSEQ multiplex PCR; TCRdb has only the in-frame clones, and not every one. The table has tens of thousands of clones, approximately 88% seen once. The sequencing used CD4+ or CD8+ T cells sorted from blood, collected in a trial of the OX40 agonist ivuxolimab. These TCRs come from an adult with an advanced solid tumor such as melanoma, head and neck, liver or kidney cancer.

The chain uses TRBV5-1 and TRBJ2-3, with 7 nucleotides matching TRBD2. With 3 bases clipped from V and 1 base from J, the junction kept 11 bases outside the gene matches. Germline V gives CDR1 SGHRS, CDR2 YFSETQ. The CDR3 length is 17 residues. The DNA of the CDR3 is TGCGCCAGCAGCTCTGGACTAGGGGCTTTGCGCACAGATACGCAGTATTTT. Translation gives CASSSGLGALRTDTQYF.

The chain employs TRBV5-5 and TRBJ2-6; a possible D gene is TRBD2 (5 bases). Germline V gene lookup returns CDR1 SGHKS and CDR2 YYEKEE (reference sequence). Trimming pared 2 bases from V and 1 base from J, leaving 10 bases between. The CDR3 is 16 amino acids. This CDR3 reads CASSLPPGSGANVLTF. The DNA of the CDR3 is TGTGCCAGCAGCTTACCCCCGGGGTCTGGGGCCAACGTCCTGACTTTC.

The rearrangement uses TRBV27 and TRBJ1-5, with D hard to call. CDR1 is MNHEY and CDR2 is SMNVEV in the germline V gene (reference sequence). Trimming took 8 bases from V and 4 from J, leaving 15 bases between them. The CDR3 has 14 residues. CDR3 coding DNA: TGTGCCAGCGCCTCTGGACTGTTGAATCAGCCCCAGCATTTT. Protein product: CASASGLLNQPQHF.

The rearrangement uses TRBV7-2 and TRBJ2-7, with 7 bases fitting TRBD2. V lost 3 bases, J lost 7 bases, and 9 bases stayed unmatched. The CDR3 length is 14 residues. CDR1 and CDR2 (germline): SGHTA, FQGNSA. CDR3 residues: CASSFRGLTREQYF. The CDR3 region has the DNA TGTGCCAGCAGCTTTAGGGGACTAACCAGAGAGCAGTACTTC.

This chain links TRBV7-3 with TRBJ2-2; TRBD1 matches at 7 bases. The CDR3 is made up of 15 amino acids. V lost 4 bases and J lost 5; bases outside the gene matches: 7. Per germline, CDR1 SGHTA and CDR2 FQGTGA. This chain's CDR3 is CASSSNRGATGELFF. In nucleotides, the CDR3 is TGTGCCAGCAGCTCTAACAGGGGTGCGACCGGGGAGCTGTTTTTT.

The chain carries TRBV4-2 and TRBJ1-5; no clear D. V lost 3 bases and J 0 bases, leaving 9 bases between the germline ends. Germline V gene lookup returns CDR1 LGHNA and CDR2 YNFKEQ. The length of the CDR3 is 15 residues. CDR3: CASSQAEYSNQPQHF. CDR3 sequence (DNA): TGTGCCAGCAGCCAGGCAGAGTATAGCAATCAGCCCCAGCATTTT.

The chain has TRBV11-2 and TRBJ2-2; D gene ambiguous. Germline V gene lookup returns CDR1 SGHAT and CDR2 FQNNGV. The CDR3 runs to 13 residues. Trimming cost V 1 base and J 6 bases, with 6 bases left between them. The CDR3 DNA sequence: TGTGCCAGCAGCTTAGCCCCGGCCGGGGAGCTGTTTTTT. Translating gives CASSLAPAGELFF.

The rearrangement uses TRBV25-1 and TRBJ1-5; D perhaps matches TRBD1 (5 bases). The CDR3 runs to 14 residues. Germline values: CDR1 MGHDK, CDR2 SYGVNS. V gave up 1 base and J gave up 7 bases, with 11 bases separating them. The CDR3 DNA reads TGTGCCAGCAGTGAATGGGGGGGAGGGCAGCCCCAGCATTTT. The encoded protein is CASSEWGGGQPQHF. Supplemented by reference TRBV25-1 and TRBJ1-5, the full variable domain reads EADIYQTPRYLVIGTGKKITLECSQTMGHDKMYWYQQDPGMELHLIHYSYGVNSTEKGDLSSESTVSRIRTEHFPLTLESARPSHTSQYLCASSEWGGGQPQHFGDGTRLSIL.

The V and J genes are TRBV5-4 and TRBJ2-3, with 9 positions matching TRBD2. V lost 4 bases to trimming and J lost 4 bases; unmatched junction nucleotides: 10. Germline assignment: CDR1 SGHNT and CDR2 YYREEE (reference sequence). The CDR3 contains 16 residues. The CDR3 DNA sequence: TGTGCCAGCAGCCAAGGACTAGCGCATCAATCAGATACGCAGTATTTT. Protein product: CASSQGLAHQSDTQYF. Variable domain in full (rest from reference TRBV5-4 and TRBJ2-3): ETGVTQSPTHLIKTRGQQVTLRCSSQSGHNTVSWYQQALGQGPQFIFQYYREEENGRGNFPPRFSGLQFPNYSSELNVNALELDDSALYLCASSQGLAHQSDTQYFGPGTRLTVL.

The V and J genes are TRBV2 and TRBJ2-6; D is perhaps TRBD2 (6 bases). Germline values: CDR1 SNHLY, CDR2 FYNNEI. V gave up 10 bases and J gave up 4 bases, with 11 bases separating them. The CDR3 spans 13 residues. The chain's CDR3 is CAKRGVGANVLTF. The CDR3 DNA reads TGTGCCAAACGCGGGGTGGGGGCCAACGTCCTGACTTTC.

The J gene is TRBJ1-4, the V gene TRBV27; D is unclear. CDR1 is MNHEY and CDR2 is SMNVEV in the germline V gene (reference sequence). Trimming shortened V by 6 bases and J by 3 bases, and 14 bases separated the two germline ends. The CDR3 is 15 amino acids. The CDR3 DNA follows: TGTGCCAGCAGCCGATTTTCTGGCGCTAATGAAAAACTGTTTTTT. This gives the protein CASSRFSGANEKLFF.

This chain connects TRBV5-1 to TRBJ2-1; D uncertain. The CDR3 extends over 16 amino acids. Trimming took off 3 bases at V and 0 bases at J, with 13 bases between the two ends. CDR1 and CDR2 (germline): SGHRS, YFSETQ. The CDR3 spells CASSYDPSSSYNEQFF. The CDR3 coding sequence is TGCGCCAGCAGCTATGACCCTTCCAGCTCCTACAATGAGCAGTTCTTC.

A single count supports this clone. The chain links TRBV5-4 to TRBJ2-1; TRBD1 might be the D (6 bases). Trimming pared 3 bases from V and 9 bases from J, leaving 19 bases between. This CDR3 has 15 residues. Germline-derived CDR1 and CDR2 are SGHNT and YYREEE (reference sequence). The CDR3 DNA reads TGTGCCAGCAGCTCCGGACTCGGGACAAACGCTGAGCAGTTCTTC. This translates into CASSSGLGTNAEQFF.

V usage is TRBV28 and J usage is TRBJ2-1; tentatively, D is TRBD1 or TRBD2 (5 bases each). In germline, CDR1 is MDHEN, CDR2 SYDVKM. The CDR3 spans 15 residues. V was trimmed by 4 bases and J by 7 bases, leaving 17 bases between them. DNA of the CDR3: TGTGCCAGCAGTTGGTGGGGGTTACTTCGGAATGAGCAGTTCTTC. As protein: CASSWWGLLRNEQFF.

The chain employs TRBV7-8 and TRBJ1-3; D is uncertain. V lost 3 bases and J 0 bases, leaving 9 bases between the germline ends. This CDR3 comprises 15 residues. The germline V gene encodes CDR1 SGHVS and CDR2 FQNEAQ. In nucleotides, the CDR3 is TGTGCCAGCAGCTTCGGAACCACCTCTGGAAACACCATATATTTT. Its protein is CASSFGTTSGNTIYF.

This sequence joins TRBV4-1 and TRBJ2-7; TRBD2 matches 7 bases. Germline V gene sequence: CDR1 MGHRA, CDR2 YSYEKL. V shed 1 base, J shed 2 bases, and the junction held 5 bases outside the gene matches. The CDR3 consists of 15 residues. CDR3 sequence: CASSQGLAETYEQYF. CDR3 bases: TGCGCCAGCAGCCAAGGCCTAGCGGAAACCTACGAGCAGTACTTC.

CDR3 DNA: TGTGCCAGCAGCGTAGCCGGGAGGAAGAATGAGCAGTTCTTC. It codes for CASSVAGRKNEQFF. The chain joins TRBV9 to TRBJ2-1; 7 bases map to TRBD2. Germline values: CDR1 SGDLS, CDR2 YYNGEE. V lost 0 bases to trimming and J lost 7 bases; unmatched junction nucleotides: 4. CDR3 length: 14 residues.

The chain links TRBV6-1 to TRBJ2-1; D gene ambiguous. The V gene's germline CDR1 is MNHNS and CDR2 SASEGT. The V and J ends lost 1 base and 6 bases respectively, with 10 bases between them. The CDR3 spans 14 residues. This CDR3 is CASSEGVGINEQFF. The DNA for the CDR3 is TGTGCCAGCAGTGAAGGGGTGGGGATCAATGAGCAGTTCTTC.

This chain uses TRBV10-3 with TRBJ2-1, with unresolved D. The CDR3 spans 15 residues. V lost 5 bases to trimming and J lost 5 bases, with 16 bases between them. From germline, CDR1 is ENHRY and CDR2 SYGVKD. The DNA for the CDR3 is TGTGCCATCAGTCCTACCGGGCCAACTCACAATGAGCAGTTCTTC. Residues: CAISPTGPTHNEQFF.

The V and J genes are TRBV5-1 and TRBJ2-7; 13 bases fit TRBD2. Germline V gene lookup returns CDR1 SGHRS and CDR2 YFSETQ. The CDR3 sequence is 15 residues long. V shed 3 bases and J 4 bases; nucleotides not matched to a gene: 4. This chain's CDR3 is CASSWTSGSWYEQYF. The CDR3 DNA sequence: TGCGCCAGCAGCTGGACTAGCGGGAGTTGGTACGAGCAGTACTTC. The full variable domain, its missing parts supplied by reference TRBV5-1 and TRBJ2-7, is KAGVTQTPRYLIKTRGQQVTLSCSPISGHRSVSWYQQTPGQGLQFLFEYFSETQRNKGNFPGRFSGRQFSNSRSEMNVSTLELGDSALYLCASSWTSGSWYEQYFGPGTRLTVT.

This CDR3 reads CASTSPGVNTEAFF. The CDR3 DNA reads TGCGCCAGCACCTCCCCCGGGGTCAACACTGAAGCTTTCTTT. This sequence joins TRBV5-1 and TRBJ1-1; D ambiguous. The CDR3 loop spans 14 amino acids. CDR1 is SGHRS and CDR2 is YFSETQ in the germline V gene. Trimming shortened V by 6 bases and J by 2 bases, and 14 bases separated the two germline ends.

The genes are TRBV5-1 and TRBJ2-1; D gene unclear. The CDR3 consists of 20 residues. Trimming removed 0 bases from V and 0 bases from J, with 22 bases in between. Germline V gene sequence: CDR1 SGHRS, CDR2 YFSETQ. The CDR3, as DNA: TGCGCCAGCAGCTTGGGTGTGGAGCAGGAAATGATTAACTCCTACAATGAGCAGTTCTTC. Its translation is CASSLGVEQEMINSYNEQFF.

The genes are TRBV6-5 and TRBJ2-2, with 15 bases fitting TRBD2. This CDR3 is 15 amino acids long. Germline V gene lookup returns CDR1 MNHEY and CDR2 SVGAGI. With 6 bases clipped from V and 8 bases from J, the junction kept 4 bases outside the gene matches. CDR3 loop: CASRTGLAGGGELFF. The DNA of the CDR3 is TGTGCCAGCAGAACCGGACTAGCGGGAGGGGGGGAGCTGTTTTTT.

This chain joins TRBV7-9 and TRBJ1-2; TRBD1 might be the D (6 bases). The germline CDR1 and CDR2 sequences are SEHNR and FQNEAQ (reference sequence). The CDR3 is made up of 11 amino acids. V was trimmed by 4 bases and J by 11 bases, leaving 11 bases between them. This CDR3 is CASSSWTEYTF. CDR3 bases: TGTGCCAGCAGCTCCTGGACAGAGTACACCTTC.

V and J are TRBV6-5 and TRBJ1-4; D is uncertain. The CDR3 consists of 14 residues. Between the trimmed V and J ends, which lost 6 bases and 0 bases, there was a span of 8 bases. The germline V gene encodes CDR1 MNHEY and CDR2 SVGAGI. The CDR3: CASSTAATNEKLFF. DNA for the CDR3: TGTGCCAGCAGCACAGCTGCAACTAATGAAAAACTGTTTTTT.

The chain has TRBV5-1 and TRBJ2-7, with 7 nucleotides matching TRBD1. CDR1 and CDR2 (germline): SGHRS, YFSETQ. The CDR3 extends over 13 amino acids. Trimming removed 3 bases from V and 2 bases from J; junction bases left unmatched: 2. The CDR3 DNA follows: TGCGCCAGCAGCTCCGGGACAGCCTACGAGCAGTACTTC. Its protein is CASSSGTAYEQYF.

The CDR3 coding sequence is TGTGCCAGTAACACACACGGGGAAGCTTTCTTT. Amino acid sequence: CASNTHGEAFF. This rearrangement joins TRBV19 to TRBJ1-1; D not certain. V was pared by 7 bases and J by 8 bases, with 11 bases between. Germline V gene lookup returns CDR1 LNHDA and CDR2 SQIVND (reference sequence). This CDR3 has 11 amino acids.

The chain carries TRBV19 and TRBJ2-6; D is unresolved. Deletions cut 3 bases from V and 0 bases from J, with 9 bases between. CDR3 size: 16 residues. Germline V lookup: CDR1 LNHDA, CDR2 SQIVND (reference sequence). CDR3: CASSIGRNSGANVLTF. CDR3 nucleotides: TGTGCCAGTAGTATCGGCAGAAACTCTGGGGCCAACGTCCTGACTTTC.

The rearrangement uses TRBV5-1 and TRBJ1-4, with 7 bases lining up with TRBD1. CDR3 length: 16 residues. Germline V gene data show CDR1 as SGHRS and CDR2 as YFSETQ. V was pared by 1 base and J by 3 bases, with 6 bases of the junction left unmatched. The CDR3 region is CASSLQGGQANEKLFF. In nucleotides, the CDR3 is TGCGCCAGCAGCTTGCAGGGGGGTCAGGCTAATGAAAAACTGTTTTTT.

The chain links TRBV6-1 to TRBJ2-7; 7 nucleotides line up with TRBD2. From germline, CDR1 is MNHNS and CDR2 SASEGT. The V gene end was trimmed by 2 bases and the J gene end by 6 bases; junction bases not matched to a gene: 10. The CDR3 is made up of 15 amino acids. The CDR3 sequence: CASSELVGGPSEQYF. The CDR3, as DNA: TGTGCCAGCAGTGAATTGGTGGGAGGGCCCTCCGAGCAGTACTTC.